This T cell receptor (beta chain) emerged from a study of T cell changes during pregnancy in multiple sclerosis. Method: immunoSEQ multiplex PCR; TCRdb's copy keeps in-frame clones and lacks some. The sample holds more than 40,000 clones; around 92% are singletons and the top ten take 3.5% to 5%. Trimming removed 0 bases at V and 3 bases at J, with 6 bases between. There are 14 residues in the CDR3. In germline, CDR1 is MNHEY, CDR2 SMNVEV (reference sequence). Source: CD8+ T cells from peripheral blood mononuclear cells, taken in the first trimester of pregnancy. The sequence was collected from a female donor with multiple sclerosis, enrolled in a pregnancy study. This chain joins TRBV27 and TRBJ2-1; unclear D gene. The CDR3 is CASSLSSNYNEQFF. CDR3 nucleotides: TGTGCCAGCAGTTTATCGAGTAACTACAATGAGCAGTTCTTC.